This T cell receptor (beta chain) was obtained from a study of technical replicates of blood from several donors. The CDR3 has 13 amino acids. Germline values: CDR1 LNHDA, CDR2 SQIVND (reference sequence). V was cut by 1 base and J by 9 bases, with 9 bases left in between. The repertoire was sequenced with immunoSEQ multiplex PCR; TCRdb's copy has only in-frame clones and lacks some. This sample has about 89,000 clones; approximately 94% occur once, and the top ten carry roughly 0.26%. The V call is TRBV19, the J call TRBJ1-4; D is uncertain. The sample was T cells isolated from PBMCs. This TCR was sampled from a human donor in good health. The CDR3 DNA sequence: TGTGCCAGTAGTATAGTCCCGGTACAAAAACTGTTTTTT. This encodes CASSIVPVQKLFF. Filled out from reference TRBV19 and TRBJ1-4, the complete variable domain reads DGGITQSPKYLFRKEGQNVTLSCEQNLNHDAMYWYRQDPGQGLRLIYYSQIVNDFQKGDIAEGYSVSREKKESFPLTVTSAQKNPTAFYLCASSIVPVQKLFFGSGTQLSVL.